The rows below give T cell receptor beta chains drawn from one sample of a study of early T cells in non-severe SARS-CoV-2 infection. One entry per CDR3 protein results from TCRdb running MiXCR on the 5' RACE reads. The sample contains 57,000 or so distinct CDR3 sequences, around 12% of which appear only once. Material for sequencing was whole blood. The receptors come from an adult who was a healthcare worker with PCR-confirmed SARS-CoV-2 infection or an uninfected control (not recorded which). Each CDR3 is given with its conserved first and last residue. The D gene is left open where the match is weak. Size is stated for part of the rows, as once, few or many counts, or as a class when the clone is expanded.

DNA: TGTGCCAGCAGCCGTGACAGGGCGGATCAGCCCCAGCATTTT; CDR3: CASSRDRADQPQHF; D: TRBD1; V: TRBV9; length: 14; size: few; J: TRBJ1-5
DNA: TGTGCCAGCTCGGGACAGGGAAATTCACCCCTCCACTTT; CDR3: CASSGQGNSPLHF; D: TRBD1; V: TRBV2; length: 13; size: few; J: TRBJ1-6
DNA: TGTGCCAGCAGCGTAGGTGCAGAAACTCAATACGAGCAGTACTTC; CDR3: CASSVGAETQYEQYF; D: -; V: TRBV9; length: 15; size: few; J: TRBJ2-7
DNA: TGCAGCGTTGAAGACCCACAGGGATTTGGCTACACCTTC; CDR3: CSVEDPQGFGYTF; D: -; V: TRBV29-1; length: 13; size: -; J: TRBJ1-2
DNA: TGCGCCAGCAGCTTGGGGCCAGAATCCGATGAGCAGTTCTTC; CDR3: CASSLGPESDEQFF; D: -; V: TRBV5-1; length: 14; size: -; J: TRBJ2-1
DNA: TGTGCCACCAGTGGTCTAGCGGGGAATGAGCAGTTCTTC; CDR3: CATSGLAGNEQFF; D: TRBD2; V: TRBV24-1; length: 13; size: -; J: TRBJ2-1
DNA: TGTGCCAGCAGAAGAACCGGGACAGGGCCTTACGAGCAGTACTTC; CDR3: CASRRTGTGPYEQYF; D: TRBD1; V: TRBV6-5; length: 15; size: -; J: TRBJ2-7
DNA: TGCGCCAGCAGCTCGGGGACAGGGACTAGCACAGATACGCAGTATTTT; CDR3: CASSSGTGTSTDTQYF; D: TRBD1; V: TRBV5-1; length: 16; size: -; J: TRBJ2-3
DNA: TGTGCCAGCAGCCGGAGCGGGAGCTCCTACAATGAGCAGTTCTTC; CDR3: CASSRSGSSYNEQFF; D: TRBD2; V: TRBV7-9; length: 15; size: few; J: TRBJ2-1
DNA: TGTGCCAGCAGAGGTTTGGGGGAGTACAATGAGCAGTTCTTC; CDR3: CASRGLGEYNEQFF; D: -; V: TRBV2; length: 14; size: many; J: TRBJ2-1
DNA: TGTGCCAGCAGTGGTCCTCGACATCAGGGCCTTCGAAGCGGGGAGCTGTTTTTT; CDR3: CASSGPRHQGLRSGELFF; D: -; V: TRBV6-5; length: 18; size: many; J: TRBJ2-2
DNA: TGCGCCAGCAGCTTGGGGCCGATTAGCAATCAGCCCCAGCATTTT; CDR3: CASSLGPISNQPQHF; D: -; V: TRBV5-1; length: 15; size: few; J: TRBJ1-5
DNA: TGTGCCAGCAGCCGGACAGTAATGGACGAGCAGTACTTC; CDR3: CASSRTVMDEQYF; D: -; V: TRBV28; length: 13; size: few; J: TRBJ2-7
DNA: TGTGCCAGCGCGGAGACAGATAACTATGGCTACACCTTC; CDR3: CASAETDNYGYTF; D: -; V: TRBV18; length: 13; size: few; J: TRBJ1-2
DNA: TGTGCCAGCAGTGAGGGGACAGGTAGCAATCAGCCCCAGCATTTT; CDR3: CASSEGTGSNQPQHF; D: TRBD1; V: TRBV2; length: 15; size: many; J: TRBJ1-5
DNA: TGCAGCGTCCTAGAGGACGCCGACAATCAGCCCCAGCATTTT; CDR3: CSVLEDADNQPQHF; D: -; V: TRBV29-1; length: 14; size: few; J: TRBJ1-5
DNA: TGCAGTGCTAGAGGGACTAGCGGGGTCCAAGAGACCCAGTACTTC; CDR3: CSARGTSGVQETQYF; D: TRBD2; V: TRBV20-1; length: 15; size: many; J: TRBJ2-5
DNA: TGTGCCAGCAGCTTAGCAGGGTTCAATTCACCCCTCCACTTT; CDR3: CASSLAGFNSPLHF; D: -; V: TRBV7-9; length: 14; size: few; J: TRBJ1-6
DNA: TGTGCCAGCAGTAGCTGGACAGCTAAAGAGACCCAGTACTTC; CDR3: CASSSWTAKETQYF; D: -; V: TRBV2; length: 14; size: many; J: TRBJ2-5
DNA: TGTGCCAGCAGCCCCTGGACCCATAATTCACCCCTCCACTTT; CDR3: CASSPWTHNSPLHF; D: -; V: TRBV3-1; length: 14; size: -; J: TRBJ1-6
DNA: TGTGCCAGCAGTGTGGGACAGGCTTATGGCTACACCTTC; CDR3: CASSVGQAYGYTF; D: TRBD1; V: TRBV27; length: 13; size: many; J: TRBJ1-2
DNA: TGCAGCGTTGTTCGACAGGGACGCGGGGAGCTGTTTTTT; CDR3: CSVVRQGRGELFF; D: TRBD1; V: TRBV29-1; length: 13; size: -; J: TRBJ2-2
DNA: TGTGCAAGTCGCTTCTCGGACAGGGAACGCAATCAGCCCCAGCATTTT; CDR3: CASRFSDRERNQPQHF; D: -; V: TRBV12-2; length: 16; size: -; J: TRBJ1-5
DNA: TGCGCCAGCAGTGAGGAACAGGGACCCTACAATGAGCAGTTCTTC; CDR3: CASSEEQGPYNEQFF; D: -; V: TRBV10-2; length: 15; size: medium-sized; J: TRBJ2-1
DNA: TGTGCCAGCAGCTTAGCTGGGGGGGCATCAGGAGATACGCAGTATTTT; CDR3: CASSLAGGASGDTQYF; D: -; V: TRBV7-2; length: 16; size: many; J: TRBJ2-3
DNA: TGTGCCAGCACTAGCGGGGGACTCACAGATACGCAGTATTTT; CDR3: CASTSGGLTDTQYF; D: TRBD2; V: TRBV2; length: 14; size: many; J: TRBJ2-3
DNA: TGTGCCAGCAGCGTAGGTTTGGGGTTATCTGGAAACACCATATATTTT; CDR3: CASSVGLGLSGNTIYF; D: -; V: TRBV9; length: 16; size: -; J: TRBJ1-3